This TCR beta chain was recovered during a study of T-cell reconstitution after alpha-beta-depleted transplantation in children. Study-wide points: Where alpha-beta T cells came from about two months after transplant was reportedly several hundred expanded graft clones.

Construction of the TCRbeta library involved unique molecular identifiers. One entry per CDR3 protein results from TCRdb running MiXCR on the PCR reads. The data hold around 700,000 distinct CDR3 sequences, with around 14% observed a single time. The CDR3 runs to 17 residues. From germline, CDR1 is SQVTM and CDR2 ANQGSEA. V was pared by 6 bases and J by 0 bases, with 12 bases of the junction left unmatched. This clonotype came up a few times. Antigen unknown. V is TRBV29-1 and J is TRBJ2-3, with 10 bases that match TRBD1. Sequenced here: PBMCs, sampled before TCRalphabeta/CD19-depleted stem cell transplant. This TCR was sampled from a girl aged 2 to 10 with congenital amegakaryocytic thrombocytopenia, due to receive a stem cell transplant. CDR3 protein: CSVGPGQGSASTDTQYF. The CDR3 DNA follows: TGCAGCGTCGGCCCGGGACAGGGGTCCGCTAGCACAGATACGCAGTATTTT.